Sequencing of this T cell receptor (beta chain) was carried out in a study of metastatic and nonmetastatic thyroid tumors (dated by TCRdb to the early 2020s). Regarding the research as a whole: The researchers compared repertoires between peripheral blood samples and tumor or nodule tissue samples from patients with malignant or benign thyroid disease.

Its CDR3 holds 15 amino acids, cysteine through phenylalanine. The retained sequence is limited to the CDR3, 45 bases, with the frame set at the first base. V is clipped by 7 bases and J by 0 bases, and the sequence between their germline boundaries is 12 bases long. Taken from the germline V gene (reference sequence), the CDR1 and CDR2 loops are MNHEY and SMNVEV. Library generation was performed with PCR. The data were produced on an Illumina HiSeq 4000. High-throughput sequencing was used to profile the TCR beta-chain CDR3 region of every patient. In the paper's pipeline: The researchers built a classifier to tell apart papillary thyroid cancer patients with distant metastasis, based on CDR3 differences among clinicopathological groups. Repertoire diversity was assessed with the Shannon index, and tumor-blood repertoire similarity with the Morisita-Horn index. TCRdb reworked the public reads: Q25 trimming with fastp, MiXCR clone assembly, productive beta chains retained. In this record, the V and J calls reflect TCRdb's handling and not the investigators' own analysis. Counted in this sample were tens of thousands of clones; approximately 12% of them appeared once. Of the sample, around 11% falls within the top ten clones.

What the work shows at the level of the full study, not this receptor alone: In both blood and tumor samples, TCR beta diversity was reported to be significantly higher in malignant tumors than in benign nodules.

This clone appeared many times. What antigen it recognizes has not been identified. Base-call qualities are not available, and no considerably larger clone is one nucleotide away. No patient had received any treatment before thyroid surgery. Patient clinical samples collected from about 2011 to 2018 were retrospectively analysed using T-cell receptor beta sequencing. The clonotype comes from a female donor with papillary thyroid cancer or a benign thyroid nodule (not recorded which). Some clones in this sample may be carry-over from other donors' samples. The sequencing input was blood. This receptor chain uses TRBV27 and TRBJ1-4, with the identity of the D gene unclear. The CDR3 region has the sequence CASTRNAATNEKLFF. Here is the DNA: TGTGCCAGCACCCGAAACGCCGCAACTAATGAAAAACTGTTTTTT.